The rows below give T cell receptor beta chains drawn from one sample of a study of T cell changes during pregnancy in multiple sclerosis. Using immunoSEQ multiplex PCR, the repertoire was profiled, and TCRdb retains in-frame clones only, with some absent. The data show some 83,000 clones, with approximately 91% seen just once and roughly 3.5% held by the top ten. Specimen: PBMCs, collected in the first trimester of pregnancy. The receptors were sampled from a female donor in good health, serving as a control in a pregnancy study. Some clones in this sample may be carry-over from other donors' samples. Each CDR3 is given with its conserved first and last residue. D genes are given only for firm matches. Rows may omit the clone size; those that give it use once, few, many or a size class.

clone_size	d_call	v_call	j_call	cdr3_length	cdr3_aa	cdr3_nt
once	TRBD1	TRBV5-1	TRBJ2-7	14	CASSSGTGQYEQYF	TGCGCCAGCAGCTCCGGGACAGGGCAATACGAGCAGTACTTC
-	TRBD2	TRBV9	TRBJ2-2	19	CASSDWASGRGSNTGELFF	TGTGCCAGCAGCGACTGGGCTAGCGGGAGGGGTTCGAACACCGGGGAGCTGTTTTTT
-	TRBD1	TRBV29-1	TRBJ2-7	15	CSVEPLTGELDEQYF	TGCAGCGTTGAGCCCCTGACAGGGGAATTAGACGAGCAGTACTTC
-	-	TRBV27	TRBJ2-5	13	CASRRDSEETQYF	TGTGCCAGCAGGCGGGACAGTGAAGAGACCCAGTACTTC
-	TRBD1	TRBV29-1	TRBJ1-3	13	CSGDRRSGNTIYF	TGCAGCGGGGACAGGAGGTCCGGAAACACCATATATTTT
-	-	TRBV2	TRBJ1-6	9	CASSPTLHF	TGTGCCAGCAGCCCCACCCTCCACTTT
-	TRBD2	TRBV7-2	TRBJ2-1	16	CASSLGRLAGSYEQFF	TGTGCCAGCAGCTTAGGAAGGCTAGCGGGGTCATATGAGCAGTTCTTC
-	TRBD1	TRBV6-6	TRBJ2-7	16	CASSSTPGQGADEQYF	TGTGCCAGCAGTTCCACACCGGGACAGGGTGCGGACGAGCAGTACTTC
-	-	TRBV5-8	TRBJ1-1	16	CASSLDYGPGGAEAFF	TGTGCCAGCAGCTTAGATTACGGGCCGGGGGGGGCTGAAGCTTTCTTT
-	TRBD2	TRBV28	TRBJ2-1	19	CASSLGLAGGLSSYNEQFF	TGTGCCAGCAGTTTGGGACTAGCGGGAGGCCTGAGCTCCTACAATGAGCAGTTCTTC
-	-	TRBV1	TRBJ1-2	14	CTSSRGTVKGGYTF	TGCACCAGCAGCCGCGGGACGGTGAAGGGGGGCTACACCTTC
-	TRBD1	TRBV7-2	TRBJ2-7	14	CASSLTTGGYEQYF	TGTGCCAGCAGTCTCACGACAGGGGGCTACGAGCAGTACTTC
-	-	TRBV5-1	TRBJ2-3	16	CASSSLGQSSTDTQYF	TGCGCCAGCAGCTCCCTCGGACAGTCTAGCACAGATACGCAGTATTTT
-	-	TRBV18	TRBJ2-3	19	CASSPRSPGHASSTDTQYF	TGTGCCAGCTCACCACGAAGCCCGGGACACGCCTCTAGCACAGATACGCAGTATTTT
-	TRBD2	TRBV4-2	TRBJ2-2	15	CASSQISGGAGELFF	TGTGCCAGCAGCCAAATCAGCGGGGGTGCCGGGGAGCTGTTTTTT
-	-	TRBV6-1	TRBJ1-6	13	CASSRDYNSPLHF	TGTGCCAGCAGCCGAGACTACAATTCACCCCTCCACTTT
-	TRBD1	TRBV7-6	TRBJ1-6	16	CASSLATGAALVTLHF	TGTGCCAGCAGCTTAGCCACAGGGGCCGCGTTAGTAACCCTCCACTTT
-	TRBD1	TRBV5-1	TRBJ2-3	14	CASNRDRGTDTQYF	TGCGCCAGCAACCGGGACAGGGGCACAGATACGCAGTATTTT
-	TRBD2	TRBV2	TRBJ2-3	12	CASGASGTTQYF	TGTGCCAGCGGGGCTAGCGGGACTACGCAGTATTTT
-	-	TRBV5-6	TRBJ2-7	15	CASSLEQGLPYEQYF	TGTGCCAGCAGCTTGGAGCAGGGGTTACCCTACGAGCAGTACTTC
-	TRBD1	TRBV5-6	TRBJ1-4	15	CASSPIRQGEEKLFF	TGTGCCAGCAGCCCTATAAGACAGGGTGAAGAAAAACTGTTTTTT
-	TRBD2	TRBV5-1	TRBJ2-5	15	CASSLDGTRVETQYF	TGCGCCAGCAGCTTGGACGGGACTAGAGTGGAGACCCAGTACTTC
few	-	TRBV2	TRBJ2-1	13	CASSDLPGNEQFF	TGTGCCAGCAGTGACCTCCCAGGCAATGAGCAGTTCTTC
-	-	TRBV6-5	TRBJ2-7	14	CASSYRQAHYEQYF	TGTGCCAGCAGTTACAGACAGGCCCACTACGAGCAGTACTTC
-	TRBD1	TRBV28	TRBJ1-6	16	CASSLTPGGRDSPLHF	TGTGCCAGCAGTTTAACGCCAGGGGGCAGGGATTCACCCCTCCACTTT
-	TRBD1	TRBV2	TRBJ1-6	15	CATTIRQGAGSPLHF	TGTGCCACCACGATCAGACAGGGGGCGGGATCACCCCTCCACTTT
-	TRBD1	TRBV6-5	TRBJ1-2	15	CASSYSQGASHGYTF	TGTGCCAGCAGTTACTCCCAGGGGGCTTCTCATGGCTACACCTTC
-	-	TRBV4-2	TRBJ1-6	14	CASSQDRGYSPLHF	TGTGCCAGCAGCCAAGATAGAGGGTATTCACCCCTCCACTTT
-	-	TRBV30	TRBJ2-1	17	CAWSVFSTGRSYNEQFF	TGTGCCTGGAGTGTCTTTTCCACAGGTCGATCCTACAATGAGCAGTTCTTC
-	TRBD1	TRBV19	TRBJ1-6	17	CASSIVPTGGWNSPLHF	TGTGCCAGTAGTATAGTCCCGACAGGGGGATGGAATTCACCCCTCCACTTT
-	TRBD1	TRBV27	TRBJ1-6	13	CASRDRPNSPLHF	TGTGCCAGCAGGGACAGGCCCAATTCACCCCTCCACTTT
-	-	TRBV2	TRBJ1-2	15	CASSEATGFNYGYTF	TGTGCCAGCAGTGAAGCAACAGGGTTTAACTATGGCTACACCTTC
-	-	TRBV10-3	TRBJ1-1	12	CAISGPRTEAFF	TGTGCCATCAGTGGCCCGAGGACTGAAGCTTTCTTT
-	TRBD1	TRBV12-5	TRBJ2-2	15	CASGTGGLSTGELFF	TGTGCTAGTGGTACAGGGGGCTTAAGCACCGGGGAGCTGTTTTTT
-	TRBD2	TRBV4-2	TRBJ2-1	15	CASSRGLAGINEQFF	TGTGCCAGCAGCCGCGGACTAGCGGGAATCAATGAGCAGTTCTTC
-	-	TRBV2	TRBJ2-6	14	CASSDSSGQDVLTF	TGTGCCAGCAGTGATTCGAGCGGCCAAGACGTCCTGACTTTC
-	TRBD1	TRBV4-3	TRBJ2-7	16	CASSREVGQGGNEQYF	TGCGCCAGCAGCCGAGAGGTGGGACAGGGAGGAAACGAGCAGTACTTC